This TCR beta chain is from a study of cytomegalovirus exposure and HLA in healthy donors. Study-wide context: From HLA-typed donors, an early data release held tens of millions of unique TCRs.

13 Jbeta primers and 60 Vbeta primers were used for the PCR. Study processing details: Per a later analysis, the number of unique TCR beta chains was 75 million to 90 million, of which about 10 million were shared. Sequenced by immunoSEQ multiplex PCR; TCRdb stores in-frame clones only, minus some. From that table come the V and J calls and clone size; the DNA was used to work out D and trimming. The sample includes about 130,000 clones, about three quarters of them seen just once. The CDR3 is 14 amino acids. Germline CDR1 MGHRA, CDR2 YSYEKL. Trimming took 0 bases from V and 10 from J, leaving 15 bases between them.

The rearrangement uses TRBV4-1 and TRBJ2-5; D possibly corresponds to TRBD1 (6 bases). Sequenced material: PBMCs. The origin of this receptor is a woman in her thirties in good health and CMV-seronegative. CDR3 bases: TGCGCCAGCAGCCAAGATTCCAGGGGAGATGGCCAGTACTTC. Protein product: CASSQDSRGDGQYF.